These 4 T cell receptor beta chains came from one sample sequenced in a study of blood T cell repertoires in COVID-19. This table comes from immunoSEQ multiplex PCR, and its TCRdb copy is limited to in-frame clones, with some not included. Of about 130,000 clones in the sample, less than 90% were seen once. The specimen was PBMCs or T cells enriched from blood (not recorded which). These receptors originate from a man younger than 45 who had recovered from COVID-19.

The V gene is TRBV5-6, the J gene TRBJ2-6; D is perhaps TRBD2 (5 bases). CDR3 length: 17 residues. CDR1 SGHDT and CDR2 YYEEEE come from the germline V gene. Trimming left V 0 bases short and J 0 bases short, with 10 bases between. In DNA, the CDR3 is TGTGCCAGCAGCTTGGTCTCGGGGAACTCTGGGGCCAACGTCCTGACTTTC. As protein: CASSLVSGNSGANVLTF.

The chain uses TRBV30 and TRBJ1-1; D call uncertain. Trimming took 1 base from V and 0 from J, leaving 12 bases between them. Germline V CDR1 and CDR2: GTSNPN, SVGIG (reference sequence). This CDR3 is built from 15 residues. The CDR3 DNA follows: TGTGCCTGGAGTGGGTACAACGAACTGAACACTGAAGCTTTCTTT. It yields the protein CAWSGYNELNTEAFF. The complete variable domain, with remaining parts taken from reference TRBV30 and TRBJ1-1, reads SQTIHQWPATLVQPVGSPLSLECTVEGTSNPNLYWYRQAAGRGLQLLFYSVGIGQISSEVPQNLSASRPQDRQFILSSKKLLLSDSGFYLCAWSGYNELNTEAFFGQGTRLTVV.

The V gene is TRBV10-3, the J gene TRBJ1-3, with 8 bases fitting TRBD1. Germline V CDR1 and CDR2: ENHRY, SYGVKD. The CDR3 has 14 residues. J gave up 0 bases and V 6 bases, and 1 base lay outside the gene matches. The DNA for the CDR3 is TGTGCCATCAGACAGGGGGACTCTGGAAACACCATATATTTT. Its protein product is CAIRQGDSGNTIYF.

The gene calls are TRBV28 and TRBJ1-2; 9 positions agree with TRBD1. From germline, CDR1 is MDHEN and CDR2 SYDVKM. The CDR3 has 15 amino acids. V trimming: 1 base; J trimming: 5 bases; junction bases outside the gene matches: 5. The CDR3 DNA follows: TGTGCCAGCAGTTTATCGACAGGGGGTTGGTATGGCTACACCTTC. Its protein is CASSLSTGGWYGYTF.